This entry lists 17 T cell receptor beta chains sequenced from one sample in a study of blood T cell repertoires in COVID-19. Generated by immunoSEQ multiplex PCR, the TCRdb table keeps only in-frame clones and is missing some. The table lists around 230,000 clones, around 90% of them singletons. The sequencing input was PBMCs or T cells enriched from blood (not recorded which). The receptors come from a woman in her twenties or thirties who had recovered from COVID-19.

The rearrangement links TRBV6-2 or TRBV6-3 to TRBJ2-5, with D possibly matching TRBD1 (6 bases). CDR3 length: 14 amino acids. V was trimmed by 4 bases and J by 4 bases, leaving 13 bases between them. Per the germline V gene, CDR1 is MNHEY and CDR2 is SVGEGT. The CDR3 here is CASSSLVRGETQYF. The CDR3 DNA is TGTGCCAGCAGTTCGCTTGTCAGGGGAGAGACCCAGTACTTC.

The chain is built from TRBV6-5 and TRBJ1-1, with D perhaps TRBD1 (5 bases). The V and J ends lost 5 bases and 2 bases respectively, with 12 bases between them. From germline, CDR1 is MNHEY and CDR2 SVGAGI. The CDR3 extends over 14 amino acids. The DNA for the CDR3 is TGTGCCAGCAGTACCCCTACAGGTAACACTGAAGCTTTCTTT. This codes for CASSTPTGNTEAFF.

The V and J genes are TRBV9 and TRBJ2-7; 12 bases align to TRBD2. Germline CDR1 SGDLS, CDR2 YYNGEE. V shed 4 bases, J shed 4 bases, and the junction held 6 bases outside the gene matches. This CDR3 has 15 amino acids. In DNA form, the CDR3 reads TGTGCCAGCAGCCCTAGCGGGGGGGTAGCGTACGAGCAGTACTTC. This gives the protein CASSPSGGVAYEQYF.

The table lists this clone with a count of one. This chain joins TRBV27 and TRBJ1-1, with D unclear. V was trimmed by 4 bases and J by 10 bases, leaving 22 bases between them. The CDR3 is 15 residues long. CDR1 is MNHEY, CDR2 SMNVEV, per germline (reference sequence). The CDR3 DNA sequence: TGTGCCAGCAGTTCCCGAGGCGGGCAGAGCAGAGGAGCTTTCTTT. This encodes CASSSRGGQSRGAFF.

The chain has TRBV12-3 or TRBV12-4 and TRBJ1-2; no definite D call. The V end lost 8 bases, the J end lost 8 bases, and 15 bases lay between the germline ends. This CDR3 spans 12 amino acids. CDR3 nucleotide sequence: TGTGCCAGCGGGCACCGCATCGCGGGCTACACCTTC. Translation: CASGHRIAGYTF.

In nucleotides, the CDR3 is TGTGCCAGTAGCCCGGGGGGGTTTATATATGGCTACACCTTC. It codes for CASSPGGFIYGYTF. V usage is TRBV19 and J usage is TRBJ1-2; TRBD1 is a possible D gene (5 bases). CDR1 LNHDA and CDR2 SQIVND come from the germline V gene (reference sequence). V lost 6 bases to trimming and J lost 5 bases, with 16 bases between them. The CDR3 is made up of 14 amino acids.

The chain is built from TRBV29-1 and TRBJ1-4, with TRBD1 identical over 12 bases. Germline CDR1 and CDR2: SQVTM and ANQGSEA. V dropped 3 bases and J dropped 8; count of bases not matched to a gene: 7. The CDR3 runs to 15 residues. The CDR3 DNA sequence: TGCAGCGTTGAGAATCATGGGACAGGGGGCGAAAAACTGTTTTTT. Protein sequence: CSVENHGTGGEKLFF.

V gene TRBV7-6 combines with J gene TRBJ1-4; maybe TRBD1 (6 bases). In germline, CDR1 is SGHVS, CDR2 FNYEAQ. Trimming cost V 4 bases and J 4 bases, with 13 bases left between them. The CDR3 consists of 15 residues. The CDR3 spells CASSSGTRSNEKLFF. In nucleotides, the CDR3 is TGTGCCAGCAGCTCAGGGACACGGAGTAATGAAAAACTGTTTTTT.

This sequence joins TRBV10-3 and TRBJ2-7; 12 bases line up with TRBD2. V lost 7 bases, J lost 0 bases, and 22 bases stayed unmatched. Germline V CDR1 and CDR2: ENHRY, SYGVKD. The CDR3 is 21 residues long. In DNA, the CDR3 is TGTGCCATCAAAGCGACCTTACTAGCGGGGGGCCAGCCTACGAGCTCCTACGAGCAGTACTTC. Translating gives CAIKATLLAGGQPTSSYEQYF.

The chain joins TRBV9 to TRBJ1-3; D ambiguous. This CDR3 contains 13 residues. Germline CDR1 and CDR2: SGDLS and YYNGEE. Trimming left V 4 bases short and J 4 bases short, with 9 bases between. The DNA of the CDR3 is TGTGCCAGCAGCCTCAACAAGGGAAACACCATATATTTT. Translation gives CASSLNKGNTIYF.

V is TRBV9 and J is TRBJ1-1; possible D gene TRBD1, 5 bases. Trimming removed 0 bases at V and 7 bases at J, with 10 bases between. Germline V gene data show CDR1 as SGDLS and CDR2 as YYNGEE. The CDR3 length is 13 residues. CDR3 nucleotide sequence: TGTGCCAGCAGCGTAGTAGAGGGACTTGAAGCTTTCTTT. Protein: CASSVVEGLEAFF.

The V call is TRBV27, the J call TRBJ1-5; 7 nucleotides match TRBD1. This CDR3 has 15 residues. The junction had 9 bases not matched to a gene; V was cut back by 5 bases and J by 5 bases. Looked up from germline, CDR1 is MNHEY and CDR2 is SMNVEV (reference sequence). The CDR3 is CASSPIGQGDQPQHF. CDR3 nucleotide sequence: TGTGCCAGCAGTCCTATAGGGCAGGGGGATCAGCCCCAGCATTTT.

CDR3 amino acids: CASSRSGLRTDTQYF. The DNA for the CDR3 is TGTGCCAGCAGCCGCAGCGGGCTCCGCACAGATACGCAGTATTTT. The chain uses TRBV7-3 and TRBJ2-3; possibly TRBD2 for D (6 bases). The CDR3 runs to 15 residues. V dropped 5 bases and J dropped 1 base, with 13 bases sitting between them. CDR1 is SGHTA, CDR2 FQGTGA, per germline.

The chain recombines TRBV2 with TRBJ2-2; D remains unclear. V lost 4 bases and J lost 0, with 12 bases in between. Per germline, CDR1 SNHLY and CDR2 FYNNEI. CDR3 length: 16 amino acids. The CDR3 protein is CASSGFEITNTGELFF. CDR3 in DNA: TGTGCCAGCAGTGGGTTTGAGATTACGAACACCGGGGAGCTGTTTTTT.

The chain couples TRBV19 to TRBJ2-4; 12 nucleotides agree with TRBD1. CDR1 is LNHDA, CDR2 SQIVND, per germline (reference sequence). This CDR3 region has 14 residues. V gave up 10 bases and J gave up 6 bases; unmatched junction bases: 7. The CDR3 protein is CATSRGQGANIQYF. The CDR3 region has the DNA TGTGCCACTAGCCGGGGACAGGGGGCAAACATTCAGTACTTC.

The rearrangement links TRBV2 to TRBJ1-4; 7 nucleotides match TRBD1. The V gene's germline CDR1 is SNHLY and CDR2 FYNNEI. With V trimmed by 7 bases and J by 3 bases, 17 bases remained unmatched. This CDR3 contains 18 residues. CDR3 sequence reads: CASTARQGQSGANEKLFF. The CDR3 nucleotides are TGTGCCAGCACAGCGAGACAGGGTCAGAGTGGGGCTAATGAAAAACTGTTTTTT.

The chain couples TRBV6-5 to TRBJ1-1, with TRBD1 matching 7 bases. Germline CDR1 and CDR2: MNHEY and SVGAGI. The CDR3 covers 13 residues. V gave up 8 bases and J gave up 3 bases; unmatched junction bases: 6. The DNA of the CDR3 is TGTGCCAGCGCCACAGGGGCGGACACTGAAGCTTTCTTT. This gives the protein CASATGADTEAFF.